This note documents a single T cell receptor (beta chain) sequence. These data come from a study of T cell responses to AZD1222 COVID-19 vaccine. Looked up from germline, CDR1 is SGHRS and CDR2 is YFSETQ. The CDR3 runs to 16 residues. V gave up 0 bases and J gave up 5 bases, with 12 bases separating them. The assay was immunoSEQ multiplex PCR, and TCRdb's table has in-frame clones only and misses some. The sample shows fewer than 150,000 clones, over 90% of them seen only once. The receptor comes from an adult in good health. Specimen: peripheral blood, collected on day 0 of AZD1222 vaccination. The gene calls are TRBV5-1 and TRBJ1-6, with a weak D call TRBD1 (6 bases). CDR3 loop: CASSLDGQGNNSPLHF. CDR3 DNA: TGCGCCAGCAGCTTGGATGGGCAGGGGAATAATTCACCCCTCCACTTT.